The source of this T cell receptor beta chain is a study of CD8 T cells in Susac syndrome. RNA totalling roughly 0.5 to 1 ug underwent reverse transcription with random hexamers. immunoSEQ multiplex PCR amplified TCR beta CDR3 across 54 Vbeta, 13 Jbeta. TCRdb itself ran the immunoSEQ multiplex PCR reads through MiXCR, one entry per CDR3 protein. The sample includes approximately 120,000 distinct CDR3 sequences, around 96% of them seen just once. As regards this clonotype: Its antigen remains unknown.

This CDR3 spans 13 amino acids. With 2 bases removed from V and 8 bases from J, the gap between germline ends came to 12 bases. Germline V gives CDR1 MGHDK, CDR2 SYGVNS. The study's findings and limits: The study recognized that the number of individuals in its TCR sequencing and HLA analysis was relatively small.

TEMRA cells were enriched by FACS, and CD4+ and CD8+ T cells were negatively isolated. The TCR sequence derives from a human donor with Susac syndrome. The rearrangement links TRBV25-1 to TRBJ1-1, with D possibly matching TRBD1 (5 bases). Sequenced input: CD8+ T cells from PBMCs. DNA for the CDR3: TGTGCCAGCAGTGAACTCGGGGCCGGGGAAGCTTTCTTT. This gives the protein CASSELGAGEAFF.